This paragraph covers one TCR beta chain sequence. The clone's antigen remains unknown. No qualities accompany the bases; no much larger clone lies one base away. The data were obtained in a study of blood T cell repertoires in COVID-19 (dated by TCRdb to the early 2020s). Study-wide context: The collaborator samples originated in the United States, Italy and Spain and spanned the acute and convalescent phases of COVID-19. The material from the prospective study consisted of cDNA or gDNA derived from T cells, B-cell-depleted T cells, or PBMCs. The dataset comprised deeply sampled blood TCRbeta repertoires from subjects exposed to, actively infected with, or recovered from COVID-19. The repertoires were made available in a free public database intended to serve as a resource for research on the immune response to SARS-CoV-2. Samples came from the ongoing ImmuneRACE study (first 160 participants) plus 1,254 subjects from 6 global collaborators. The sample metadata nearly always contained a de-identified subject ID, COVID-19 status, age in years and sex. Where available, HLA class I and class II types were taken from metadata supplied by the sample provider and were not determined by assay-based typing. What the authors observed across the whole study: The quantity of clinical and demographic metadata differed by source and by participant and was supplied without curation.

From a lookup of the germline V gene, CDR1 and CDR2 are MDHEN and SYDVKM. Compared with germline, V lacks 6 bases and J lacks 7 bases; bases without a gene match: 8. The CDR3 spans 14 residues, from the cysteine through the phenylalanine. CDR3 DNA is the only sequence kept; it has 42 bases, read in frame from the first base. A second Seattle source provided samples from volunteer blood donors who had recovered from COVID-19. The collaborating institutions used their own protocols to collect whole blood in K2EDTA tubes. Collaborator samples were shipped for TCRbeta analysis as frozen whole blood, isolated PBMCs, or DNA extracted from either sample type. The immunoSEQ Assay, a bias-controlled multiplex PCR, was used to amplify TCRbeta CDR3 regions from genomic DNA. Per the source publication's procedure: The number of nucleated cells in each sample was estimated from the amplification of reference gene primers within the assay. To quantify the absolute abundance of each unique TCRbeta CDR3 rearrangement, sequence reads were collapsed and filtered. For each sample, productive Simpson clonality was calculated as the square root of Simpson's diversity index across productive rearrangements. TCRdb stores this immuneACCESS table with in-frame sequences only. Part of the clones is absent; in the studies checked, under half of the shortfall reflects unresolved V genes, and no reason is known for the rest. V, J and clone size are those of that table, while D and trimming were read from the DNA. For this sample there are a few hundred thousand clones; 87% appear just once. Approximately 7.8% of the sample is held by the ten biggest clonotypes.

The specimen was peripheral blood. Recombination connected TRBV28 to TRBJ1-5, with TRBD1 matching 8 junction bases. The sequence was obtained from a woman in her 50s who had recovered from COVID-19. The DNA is TGTGCCAGCAGAATGGACAGGGTAGGCCAGCCCCAGCATTTT. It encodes CASRMDRVGQPQHF.